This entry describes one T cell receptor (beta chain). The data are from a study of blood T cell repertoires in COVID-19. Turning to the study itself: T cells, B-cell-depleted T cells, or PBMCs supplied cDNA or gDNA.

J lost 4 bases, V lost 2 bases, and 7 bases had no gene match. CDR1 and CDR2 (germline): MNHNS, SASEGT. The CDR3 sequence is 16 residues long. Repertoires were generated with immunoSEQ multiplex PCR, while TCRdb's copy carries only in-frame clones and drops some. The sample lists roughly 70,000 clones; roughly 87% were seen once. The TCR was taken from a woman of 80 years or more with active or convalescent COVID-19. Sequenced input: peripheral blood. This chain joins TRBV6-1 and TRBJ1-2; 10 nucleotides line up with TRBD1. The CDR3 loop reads CASSEWTGGSLYGYTF. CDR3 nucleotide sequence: TGTGCCAGCAGTGAATGGACAGGGGGGTCCCTCTATGGCTACACCTTC.